This T cell receptor beta chain was recorded in a study of naive and memory T cell subsets. Per the germline V gene, CDR1 is SEHNR and CDR2 is FQNEAQ (reference sequence). The V gene lost 4 bases and the J gene lost 5 bases, with 13 bases spanning the gap. The CDR3 contains 14 residues. Four PCR rounds used nested alpha and beta constant region primers plus the SP2 primer. For blood and skin samples, reverse transcription used TCR alpha and beta constant primers. Each CDR3 protein is one row after TCRdb ran MiXCR on the 5' RACE reads. This sample has 25,000 to 35,000 distinct CDR3 sequences, with 16% found just once. TCR cDNA received a 3' ligated oligonucleotide that carried a UMI. Cells were not sorted; total RNA input targeted about 1 to 1000 ng.

The receptor comes from a female donor in good health. The V gene is TRBV7-9, the J gene TRBJ2-3, with D possibly TRBD1 on 6 matching bases. The CDR3 coding sequence is TGTGCCAGCAGCTCAAATGACAGGCGAGATACGCAGTATTTT. Its translation: CASSSNDRRDTQYF.